This T cell receptor (beta chain) was captured in a study of T-cell reconstitution after alpha-beta-depleted transplantation in children. Preparing the TCRbeta library involved the use of unique molecular identifiers. TCRdb re-derived calls from the PCR reads in MiXCR, one entry per CDR3 protein. The sample holds about 500,000 distinct CDR3 sequences, approximately 29% seen once. CDR1 and CDR2 (germline): MDHEN, SYDVKM. Between the trimmed V and J ends, which lost 9 bases and 0 bases, there was a span of 11 bases. This CDR3 has 13 amino acids. The gene calls are TRBV28 and TRBJ1-1, with a possible D match to TRBD1 (5 bases). The sample here was PBMCs from the stem cell graft donor, taken from the stem cell graft. The receptor was isolated from a human donor who donated a stem cell graft to a child with aplastic anemia. The CDR3 nucleotides read TGTGCCAGTGGGGCGGGAATGAACACTGAAGCTTTCTTT. Protein sequence: CASGAGMNTEAFF.